This T cell receptor beta chain stems from a study of breast tumors, draining lymph nodes, adjacent tissues. This clonotype was found many times. This CDR3 spans 15 amino acids. Trimming removed 3 bases at V and 7 bases at J, with 15 bases between. Axillary draining lymph nodes of breast cancer patients supplied the node samples. TCRdb reprocessed the multiplex PCR reads via MiXCR and lists one record per CDR3 protein. The sample gives about 110,000 distinct CDR3 sequences, more than 30% of which show up once; approximately 5.4% is in the top ten. The genes are TRBV12-3 or TRBV12-4 and TRBJ2-2; D possibly matches TRBD1 or TRBD2 (5 bases each). The sequence was obtained from a female donor with breast cancer. Some clones in this sample may be carry-over from other donors' samples. The sequenced sample consisted of axillary lymph node tissue. This chain's CDR3 is CASSFEGLVGGELFF. The DNA of the CDR3 is TGTGCCAGCAGTTTTGAGGGGCTAGTCGGCGGGGAGCTGTTTTTT.